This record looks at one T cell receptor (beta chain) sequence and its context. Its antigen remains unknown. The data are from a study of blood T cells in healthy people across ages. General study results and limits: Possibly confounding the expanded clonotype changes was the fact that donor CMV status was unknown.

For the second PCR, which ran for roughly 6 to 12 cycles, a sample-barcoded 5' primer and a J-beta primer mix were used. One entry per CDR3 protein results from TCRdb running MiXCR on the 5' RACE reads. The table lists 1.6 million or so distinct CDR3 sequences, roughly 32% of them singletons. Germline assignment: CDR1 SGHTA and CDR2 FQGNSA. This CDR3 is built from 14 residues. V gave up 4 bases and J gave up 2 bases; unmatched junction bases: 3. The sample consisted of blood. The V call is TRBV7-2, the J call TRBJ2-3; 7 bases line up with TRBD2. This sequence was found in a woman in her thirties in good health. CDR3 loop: CASSSGLDTDTQYF. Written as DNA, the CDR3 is TGTGCCAGCAGCTCAGGACTAGACACAGATACGCAGTATTTT.